This T cell receptor (beta chain) is from a study of blood T cell repertoires in COVID-19. In the study overall: COVID-19 samples collected from the United States, Italy and Spain covered acute and convalescent phases. The analysed material was cDNA or gDNA that came from T cells, B-cell-depleted T cells, or PBMCs.

Under the authors' procedure: By means of reference gene primer amplification, nucleated cell counts were estimated. Sequenced by immunoSEQ multiplex PCR; TCRdb stores in-frame clones only, minus some. V and J calls and clone size are copied from that table; D and trimming were computed from the DNA. The sample has 200,000 to 250,000 clones; 70% to 90% are singletons. Sequenced: peripheral blood. The sequence was collected from a woman between 18 and 29 years old who had recovered from COVID-19.

DNA for the CDR3: TGTGCCAGTAGTACCCCGGGGAGGGCTAACTATGGCTACACCTTC. Its translation is CASSTPGRANYGYTF. J is TRBJ1-2 and V is TRBV19; D remains ambiguous. V was pared by 4 bases and J by 0 bases, with 12 bases between. Germline CDR1 is LNHDA and CDR2 is SQIVND (reference sequence). This CDR3 has 15 amino acids.